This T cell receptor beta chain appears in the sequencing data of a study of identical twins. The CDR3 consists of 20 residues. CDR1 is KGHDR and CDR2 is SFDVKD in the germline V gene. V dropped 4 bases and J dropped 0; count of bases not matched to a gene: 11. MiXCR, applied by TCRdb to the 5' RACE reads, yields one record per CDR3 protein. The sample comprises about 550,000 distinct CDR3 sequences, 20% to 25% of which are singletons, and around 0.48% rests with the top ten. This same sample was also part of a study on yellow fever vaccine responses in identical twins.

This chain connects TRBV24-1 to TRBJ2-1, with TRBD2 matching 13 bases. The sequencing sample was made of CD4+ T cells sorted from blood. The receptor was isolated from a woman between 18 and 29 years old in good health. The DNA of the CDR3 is TGTGCCACCAGTGACCCCGGGACTAGCGGGAACCCCACCTCCTACAATGAGCAGTTCTTC. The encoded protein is CATSDPGTSGNPTSYNEQFF.